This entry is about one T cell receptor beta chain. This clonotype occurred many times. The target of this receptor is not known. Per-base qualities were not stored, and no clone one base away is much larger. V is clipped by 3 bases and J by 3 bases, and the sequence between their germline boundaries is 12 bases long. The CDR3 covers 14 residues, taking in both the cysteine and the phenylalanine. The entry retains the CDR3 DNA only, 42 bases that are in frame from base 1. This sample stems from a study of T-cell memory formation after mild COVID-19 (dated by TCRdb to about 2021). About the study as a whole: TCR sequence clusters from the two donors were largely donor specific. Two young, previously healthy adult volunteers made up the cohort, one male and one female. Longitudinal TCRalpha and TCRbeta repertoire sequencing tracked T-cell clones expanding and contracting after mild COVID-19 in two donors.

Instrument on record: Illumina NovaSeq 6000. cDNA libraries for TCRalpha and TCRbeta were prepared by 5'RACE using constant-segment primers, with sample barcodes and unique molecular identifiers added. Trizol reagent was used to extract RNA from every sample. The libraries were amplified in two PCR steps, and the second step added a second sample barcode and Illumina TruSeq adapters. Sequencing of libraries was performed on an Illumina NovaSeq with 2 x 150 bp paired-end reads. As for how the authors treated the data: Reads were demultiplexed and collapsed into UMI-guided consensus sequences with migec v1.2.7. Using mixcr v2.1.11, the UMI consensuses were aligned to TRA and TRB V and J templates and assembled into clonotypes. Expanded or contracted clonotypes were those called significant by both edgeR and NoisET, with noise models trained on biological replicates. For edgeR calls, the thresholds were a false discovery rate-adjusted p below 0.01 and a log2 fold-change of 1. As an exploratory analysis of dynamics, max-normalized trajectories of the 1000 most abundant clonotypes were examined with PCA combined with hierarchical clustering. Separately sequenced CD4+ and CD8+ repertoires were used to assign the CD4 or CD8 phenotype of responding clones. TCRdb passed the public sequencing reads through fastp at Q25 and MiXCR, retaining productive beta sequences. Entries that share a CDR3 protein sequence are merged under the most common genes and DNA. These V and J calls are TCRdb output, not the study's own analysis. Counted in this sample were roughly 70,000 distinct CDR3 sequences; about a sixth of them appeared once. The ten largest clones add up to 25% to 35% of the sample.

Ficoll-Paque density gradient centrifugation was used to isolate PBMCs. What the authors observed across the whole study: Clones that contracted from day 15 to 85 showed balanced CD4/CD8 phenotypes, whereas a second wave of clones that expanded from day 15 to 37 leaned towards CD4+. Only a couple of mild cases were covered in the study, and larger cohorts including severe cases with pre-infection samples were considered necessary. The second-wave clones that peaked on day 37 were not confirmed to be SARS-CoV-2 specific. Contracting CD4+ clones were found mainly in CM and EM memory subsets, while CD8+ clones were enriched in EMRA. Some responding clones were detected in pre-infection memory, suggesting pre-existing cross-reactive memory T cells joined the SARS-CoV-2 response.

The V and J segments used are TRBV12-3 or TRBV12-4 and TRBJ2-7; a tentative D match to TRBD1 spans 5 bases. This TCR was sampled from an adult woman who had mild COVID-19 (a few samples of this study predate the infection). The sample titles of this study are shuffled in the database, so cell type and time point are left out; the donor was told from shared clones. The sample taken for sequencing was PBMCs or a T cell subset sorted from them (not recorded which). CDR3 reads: CASSFRGQGYEQYF. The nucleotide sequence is TGTGCCAGCAGTTTTCGTGGCCAGGGCTACGAGCAGTACTTC.